This record concerns one TCR beta chain sequence. The sample holds a few counts of this clone. Its antigen has not been determined. No base-level quality is on record; no much larger clone is a single base apart. TCR beta CDR3 regions were sequenced from DNA using the immunoSEQ Assay. Concerning the study's data processing: To compute T cell density, TCR beta template counts were normalized to usable DNA, which was estimated by amplifying housekeeping genes. Richness was estimated using the preseqR package, with extrapolation to 400,000 templates for PBMC samples and to 120,000 templates for tissue samples. Clonality was defined by subtracting Pielou's evenness from one. Tissue-enriched TCRs were identified by differential abundance testing using productive amino-acid clonotypes, minimum total count 5 and alpha 0.1. The Jaccard Index and the Morisita Overlap Index were used to quantify repertoire overlap between compartments. TCR beta CDR3s were clustered by GLIPH together with public tetramer-defined viral CDR3s, and at least three viral sequences plus V-gene enrichment were required for viral motifs. TCRdb limited this immuneACCESS table to in-frame rearrangements with V and J called. A share of clones is missing; checked studies link under half to unresolved V genes, and the rest is unexplained. That table is the source of V, J and clone size, and D and trimming were worked out from the DNA. The sample table lists some 34,000 clones, around 80% of them with a count of one. Roughly a sixth of the sample is taken by the ten largest.

At diagnosis, peripheral blood, uninvolved tumor-adjacent lung and tumor were collected and were preserved as a mix of fresh-frozen and FFPE material. For TCR repertoire profiling, blood samples were analyzed in the form of peripheral blood mononuclear cells. This sample was taken from a study of T cells in localized non-small cell lung cancer (dated by TCRdb to the early 2020s). As for the study more broadly: The study analyzed T cell repertoires of around 250 early-stage NSCLC patients, comparing tumors and uninvolved tumor-adjacent lungs. Of the NSCLC patients, 129 were male and around 99 were female, and the mean age was approximately 66 years. All 250 or so NSCLC patients in the cohort were treatment-naive and had localized lung tumors that were resected. The study at large found these results: Uninvolved tumor-adjacent lung showed the highest T cell clonality, higher than tumor, which suggests more focused antigenic responses in the uninvolved tumor-adjacent lung. Since the design was exploratory, TCR variables were selected using unadjusted p-values with no false-discovery rate correction. A median of around 50 of the top 100 tumor clones were detected in paired uninvolved adjacent lung, and some 29 of these tumor clones were also found among the top 100 clones of the paired uninvolved adjacent lung. Higher blood T cell density associated with longer overall survival, while higher adjacent-lung clonality associated with shorter survival. Because multi-region sequencing of the tumors was not done, intratumor heterogeneity could not be ruled out.

CDR1 PRHDT and CDR2 FYEKMQ are derived from the germline V gene (reference sequence). The trim is 8 bases for V and 4 bases for J, with a gap of 14 bases between the germline ends. Reading from cysteine to phenylalanine, the CDR3 counts 13 amino acids. Just CDR3 DNA is preserved here, 39 bases in frame from base 1. Here the chain combines TRBV13 and TRBJ1-1; confidence is insufficient to name the D gene. The specimen was peripheral blood, collected before any cancer treatment. This sequence originates from a male donor aged 60 or over with stage III squamous cell lung carcinoma. The CDR3 sequence is CASPQAAGTEAFF. At the DNA level, the sequence is TGTGCCAGCCCCCAGGCGGCGGGCACTGAAGCTTTCTTT.